This entry features one T cell receptor beta chain sequence. The entry originates in a study of blood T cell repertoires in COVID-19. Study overall: Donors in the United States, Italy and Spain gave samples during acute or convalescent COVID-19. T cells, B-cell-depleted T cells, or PBMCs provided the cDNA or gDNA that served as material.

In the original processing: Reference gene primer amplification in the assay estimated nucleated cell counts. The method was immunoSEQ multiplex PCR; TCRdb's version includes in-frame clones alone and lacks a portion of them. V and J calls plus clone size are reproduced from that table; the DNA served to infer D and trimming. The sample shows 30,000 to 40,000 clones, 90% of them seen only once. Germline assignment: CDR1 MNHNY and CDR2 SVGAGI (reference sequence). The V end was cut by 8 bases, the J end by 4 bases, with 11 bases between. The CDR3 is made up of 12 amino acids. The rearrangement joins TRBV6-6 to TRBJ1-1, with D possibly matching TRBD1 (5 bases). Sequenced input: peripheral blood. The sequence derives from a man aged 60-69 years with active or convalescent COVID-19. The CDR3 region has the DNA TGTGCCAGCGGGGGGATTGGCACTGAAGCTTTCTTT. Translating it yields CASGGIGTEAFF.